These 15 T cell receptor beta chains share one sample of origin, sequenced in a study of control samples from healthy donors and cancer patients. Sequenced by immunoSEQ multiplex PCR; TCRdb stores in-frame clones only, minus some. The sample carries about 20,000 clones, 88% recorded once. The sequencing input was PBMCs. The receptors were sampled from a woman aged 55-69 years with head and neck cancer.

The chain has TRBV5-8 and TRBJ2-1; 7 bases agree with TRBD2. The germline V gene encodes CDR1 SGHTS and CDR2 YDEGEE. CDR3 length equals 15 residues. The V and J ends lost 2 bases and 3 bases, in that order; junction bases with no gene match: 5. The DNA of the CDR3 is TGTGCCAGCAGCTTAGGGACTAAACTCTACAATGAGCAGTTCTTC. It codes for CASSLGTKLYNEQFF. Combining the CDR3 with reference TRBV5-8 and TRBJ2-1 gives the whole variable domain EAGVTQSPTHLIKTRGQQATLRCSPISGHTSVYWYQQALGLGLQFLLWYDEGEERNRGNFPPRFSGRQFPNYSSELNVNALELEDSALYLCASSLGTKLYNEQFFGPGTRLTVL.

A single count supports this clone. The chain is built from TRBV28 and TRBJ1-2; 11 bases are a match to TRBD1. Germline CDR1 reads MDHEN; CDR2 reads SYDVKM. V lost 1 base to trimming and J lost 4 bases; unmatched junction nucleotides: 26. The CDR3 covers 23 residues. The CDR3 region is CASSLSGQGATAPSNYAGYGYTF. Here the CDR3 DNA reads TGTGCCAGCAGTTTATCCGGACAGGGGGCCACAGCCCCCTCTAACTATGCGGGCTATGGCTACACCTTC.

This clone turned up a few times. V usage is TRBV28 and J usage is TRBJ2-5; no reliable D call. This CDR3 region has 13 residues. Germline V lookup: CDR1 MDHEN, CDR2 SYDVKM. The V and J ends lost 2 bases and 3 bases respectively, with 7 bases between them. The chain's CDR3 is CASSLGEKETQYF. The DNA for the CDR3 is TGTGCCAGCAGTTTAGGAGAAAAAGAGACCCAGTACTTC.

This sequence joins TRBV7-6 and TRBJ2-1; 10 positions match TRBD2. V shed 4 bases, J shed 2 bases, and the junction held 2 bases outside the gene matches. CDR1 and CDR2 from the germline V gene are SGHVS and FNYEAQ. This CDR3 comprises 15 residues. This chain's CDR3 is CASSSGLAAYNEQFF. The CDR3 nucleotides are TGTGCCAGCAGCTCAGGACTAGCGGCCTACAATGAGCAGTTCTTC.

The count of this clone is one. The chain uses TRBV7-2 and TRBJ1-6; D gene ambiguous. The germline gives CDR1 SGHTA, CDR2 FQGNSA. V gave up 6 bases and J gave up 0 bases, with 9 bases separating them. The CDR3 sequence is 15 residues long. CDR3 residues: CASSIGSSYNSPLHF. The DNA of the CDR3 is TGTGCCAGCAGTATTGGTTCCTCCTATAATTCACCCCTCCACTTT. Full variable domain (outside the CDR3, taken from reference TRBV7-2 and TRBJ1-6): GAGVSQSPSNKVTEKGKDVELRCDPISGHTALYWYRQSLGQGLEFLIYFQGNSAPDKSGLPSDRFSAERTGGSVSTLTIQRTQQEDSAVYLCASSIGSSYNSPLHFGNGTRLTVT.

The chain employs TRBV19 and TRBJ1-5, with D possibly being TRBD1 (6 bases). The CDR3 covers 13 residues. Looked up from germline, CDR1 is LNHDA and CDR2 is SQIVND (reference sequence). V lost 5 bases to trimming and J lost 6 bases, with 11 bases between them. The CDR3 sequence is CASSVQGGQPQHF. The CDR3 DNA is TGTGCCAGTAGTGTACAGGGTGGTCAGCCCCAGCATTTT.

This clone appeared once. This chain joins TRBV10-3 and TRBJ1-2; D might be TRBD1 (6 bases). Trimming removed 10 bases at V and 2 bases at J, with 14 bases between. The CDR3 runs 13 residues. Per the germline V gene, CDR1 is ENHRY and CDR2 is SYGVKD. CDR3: CATRQEKNYGYTF. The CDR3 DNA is TGTGCCACGCGACAGGAGAAAAACTATGGCTACACCTTC.

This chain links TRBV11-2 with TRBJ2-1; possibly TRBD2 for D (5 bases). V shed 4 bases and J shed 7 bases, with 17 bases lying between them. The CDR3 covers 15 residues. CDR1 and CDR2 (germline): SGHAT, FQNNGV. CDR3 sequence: CASSYEGTFGNEQFF. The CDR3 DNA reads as TGTGCCAGCAGCTACGAGGGTACATTTGGGAATGAGCAGTTCTTC.

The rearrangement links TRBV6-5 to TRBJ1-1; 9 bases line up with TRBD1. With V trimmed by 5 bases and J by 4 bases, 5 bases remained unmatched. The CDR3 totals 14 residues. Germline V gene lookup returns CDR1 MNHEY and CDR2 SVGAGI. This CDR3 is CASSPGTGLTEAFF. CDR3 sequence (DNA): TGTGCCAGCAGTCCCGGGACAGGGCTCACTGAAGCTTTCTTT.

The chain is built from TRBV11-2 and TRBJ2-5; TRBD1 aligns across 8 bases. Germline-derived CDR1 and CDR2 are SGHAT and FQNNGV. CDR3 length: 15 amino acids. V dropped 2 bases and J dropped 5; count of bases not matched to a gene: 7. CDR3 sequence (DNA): TGTGCCAGCAGCTTACAGGGGGCCGTGGGGGAGACCCAGTACTTC. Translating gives CASSLQGAVGETQYF.

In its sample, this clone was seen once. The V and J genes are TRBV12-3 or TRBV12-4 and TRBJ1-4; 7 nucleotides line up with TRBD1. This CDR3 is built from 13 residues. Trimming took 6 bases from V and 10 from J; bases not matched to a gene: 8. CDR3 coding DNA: TGTGCCAGCAGATCACTCGGACAGGCAAAACTGTTTTTT. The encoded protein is CASRSLGQAKLFF.

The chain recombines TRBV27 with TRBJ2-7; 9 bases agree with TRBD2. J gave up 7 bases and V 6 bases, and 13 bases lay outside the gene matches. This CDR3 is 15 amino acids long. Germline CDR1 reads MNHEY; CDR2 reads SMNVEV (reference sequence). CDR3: CASRSLGGRAGEQYF. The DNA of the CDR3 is TGTGCCAGCAGATCCCTTGGCGGGAGGGCCGGGGAGCAGTACTTC.

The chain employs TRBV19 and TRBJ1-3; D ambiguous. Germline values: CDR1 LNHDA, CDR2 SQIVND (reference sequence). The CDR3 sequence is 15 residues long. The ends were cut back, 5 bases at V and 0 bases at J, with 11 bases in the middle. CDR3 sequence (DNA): TGTGCCAGTAGTCGGAACTACCACTCTGGAAACACCATATATTTT. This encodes CASSRNYHSGNTIYF. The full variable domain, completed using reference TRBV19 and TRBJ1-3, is DGGITQSPKYLFRKEGQNVTLSCEQNLNHDAMYWYRQDPGQGLRLIYYSQIVNDFQKGDIAEGYSVSREKKESFPLTVTSAQKNPTAFYLCASSRNYHSGNTIYFGEGSWLTVV.

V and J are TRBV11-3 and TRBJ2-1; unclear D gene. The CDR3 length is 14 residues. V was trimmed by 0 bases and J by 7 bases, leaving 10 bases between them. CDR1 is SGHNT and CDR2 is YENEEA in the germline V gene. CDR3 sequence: CASSLDLVRNEQFF. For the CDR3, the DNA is TGTGCCAGCAGCTTAGATCTGGTCAGAAATGAGCAGTTCTTC.

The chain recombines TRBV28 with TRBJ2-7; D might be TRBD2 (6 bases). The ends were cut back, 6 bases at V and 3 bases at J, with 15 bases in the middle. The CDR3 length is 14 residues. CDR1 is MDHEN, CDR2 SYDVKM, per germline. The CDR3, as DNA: TGTGCCAGCAGGGTGGCGGGGTCTCTCTACGAGCAGTACTTC. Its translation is CASRVAGSLYEQYF.